The T cell receptor beta chain described here comes from a study of cytotoxic CD8 clonotypes in ibrutinib-treated CLL. Study in general: Partial response was seen in about 25 patients and complete response in 2; after median 68 months, around 15 stayed remitted, about 12 progressed.

Frozen-stored PBMCs produced about 2 micrograms of genomic DNA for TCR beta libraries. This CDR3 region has 15 residues. Trimming took 1 base from V and 5 from J; bases not matched to a gene: 4. CDR1 is SGHTA, CDR2 FQGNSA, per germline. Sequencing was performed with immunoSEQ multiplex PCR; in TCRdb, only in-frame clones are kept and a portion is missing. The repertoire holds approximately 45,000 clones, with about 70% as singletons. The specimen was PBMCs, collected after 12 months of ibrutinib treatment. The chain combines TRBV7-2 with TRBJ2-2; 7 bases line up with TRBD2. The source of this sequence is a human donor with chronic lymphocytic leukemia. The CDR3 region has the DNA TGTGCCAGCAGCTTAGAGTCTAGCGGAACCGGGGAGCTGTTTTTT. This encodes CASSLESSGTGELFF.